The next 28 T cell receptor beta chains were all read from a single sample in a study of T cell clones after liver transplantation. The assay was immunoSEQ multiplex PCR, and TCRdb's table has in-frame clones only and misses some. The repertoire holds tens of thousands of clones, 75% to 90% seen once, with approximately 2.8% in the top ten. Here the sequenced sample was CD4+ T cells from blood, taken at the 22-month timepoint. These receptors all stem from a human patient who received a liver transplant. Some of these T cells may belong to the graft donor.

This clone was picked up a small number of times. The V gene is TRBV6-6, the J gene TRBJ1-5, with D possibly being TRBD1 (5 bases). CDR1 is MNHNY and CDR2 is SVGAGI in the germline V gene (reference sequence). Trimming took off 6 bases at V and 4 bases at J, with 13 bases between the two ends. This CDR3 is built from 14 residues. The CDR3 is CASRARDGNQPQHF. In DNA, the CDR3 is TGTGCCAGCAGAGCCCGGGACGGTAATCAGCCCCAGCATTTT.

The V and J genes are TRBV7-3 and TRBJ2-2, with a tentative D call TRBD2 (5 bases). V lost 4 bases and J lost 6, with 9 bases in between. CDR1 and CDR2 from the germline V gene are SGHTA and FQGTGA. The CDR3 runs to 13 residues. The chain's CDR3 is CASSWLAAGELFF. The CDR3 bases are TGTGCCAGCAGCTGGCTAGCTGCCGGGGAGCTGTTTTTT.

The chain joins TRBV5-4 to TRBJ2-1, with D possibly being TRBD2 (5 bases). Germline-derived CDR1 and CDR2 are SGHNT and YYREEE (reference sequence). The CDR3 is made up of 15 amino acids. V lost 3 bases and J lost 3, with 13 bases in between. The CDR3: CASSSASGSYNEQFF. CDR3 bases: TGTGCCAGCAGCTCCGCCAGTGGGAGCTACAATGAGCAGTTCTTC.

The CDR3 DNA reads TGTGCCAGCATGGCCGCGGCAGCCGGGGCCAACGTCCTGACTTTC. It specifies CASMAAAAGANVLTF. The rearrangement joins TRBV7-3 to TRBJ2-6, with D uncertain. V lost 7 bases and J lost 4, with 14 bases in between. The CDR3 has 15 residues. Germline V gives CDR1 SGHTA, CDR2 FQGTGA.

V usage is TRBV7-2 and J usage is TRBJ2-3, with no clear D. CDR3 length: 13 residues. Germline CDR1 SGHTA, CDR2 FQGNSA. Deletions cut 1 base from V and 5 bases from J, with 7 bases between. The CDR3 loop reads CASSLVGIDTQYF. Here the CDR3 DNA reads TGTGCCAGCAGCTTAGTTGGAATAGATACGCAGTATTTT.

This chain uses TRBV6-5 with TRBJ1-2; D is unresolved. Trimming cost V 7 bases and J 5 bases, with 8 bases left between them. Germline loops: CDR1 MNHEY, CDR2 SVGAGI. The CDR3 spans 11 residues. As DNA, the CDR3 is TGTGCCAGCACGGGAAAATATGGCTACACCTTC. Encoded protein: CASTGKYGYTF.

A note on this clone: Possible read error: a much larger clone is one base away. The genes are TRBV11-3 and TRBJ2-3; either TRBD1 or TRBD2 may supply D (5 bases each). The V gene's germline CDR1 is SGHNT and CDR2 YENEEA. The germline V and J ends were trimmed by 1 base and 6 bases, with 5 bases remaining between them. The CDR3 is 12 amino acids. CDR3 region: CASSLGGDTQYF. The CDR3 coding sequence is TGTGCCAGCAGCTTAGGGGGGGATACGCAGTATTTT.

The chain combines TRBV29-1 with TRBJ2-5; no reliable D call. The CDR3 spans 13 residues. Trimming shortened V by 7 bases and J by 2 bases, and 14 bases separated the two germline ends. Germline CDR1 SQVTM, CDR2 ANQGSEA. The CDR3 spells CSAALAPQETQYF. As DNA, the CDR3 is TGCAGCGCTGCGTTGGCACCGCAAGAGACCCAGTACTTC. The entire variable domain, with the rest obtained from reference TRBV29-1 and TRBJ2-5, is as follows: SAVISQKPSRDICQRGTSLTIQCQVDSQVTMMFWYRQQPGQSLTLIATANQGSEATYESGFVIDKFPISRPNLTFSTLTVSNMSPEDSSIYLCSAALAPQETQYFGPGTRLLVL.

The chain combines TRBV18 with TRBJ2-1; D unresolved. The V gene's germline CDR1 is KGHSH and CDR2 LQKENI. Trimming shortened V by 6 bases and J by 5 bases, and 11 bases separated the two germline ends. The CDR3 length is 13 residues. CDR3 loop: CASSPVYNNEQFF. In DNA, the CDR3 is TGTGCCAGCTCTCCCGTCTACAACAATGAGCAGTTCTTC.

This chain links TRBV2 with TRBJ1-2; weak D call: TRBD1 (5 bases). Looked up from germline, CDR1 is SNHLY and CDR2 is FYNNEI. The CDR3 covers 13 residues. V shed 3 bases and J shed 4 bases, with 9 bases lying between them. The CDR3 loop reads CASSEGQTYGYTF. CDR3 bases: TGTGCCAGCAGTGAGGGGCAGACCTATGGCTACACCTTC. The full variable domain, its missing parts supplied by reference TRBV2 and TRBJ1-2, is EPEVTQTPSHQVTQMGQEVILRCVPISNHLYFYWYRQILGQKVEFLVSFYNNEISEKSEIFDDQFSVERPDGSNFTLKIRSTKLEDSAMYFCASSEGQTYGYTFGSGTRLTVV.

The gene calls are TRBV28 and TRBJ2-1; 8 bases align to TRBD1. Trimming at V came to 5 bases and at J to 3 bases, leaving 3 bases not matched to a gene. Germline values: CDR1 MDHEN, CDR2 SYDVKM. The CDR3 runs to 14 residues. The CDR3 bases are TGTGCCAGCAGTCCGACAGGGGACTACAATGAGCAGTTCTTC. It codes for CASSPTGDYNEQFF.

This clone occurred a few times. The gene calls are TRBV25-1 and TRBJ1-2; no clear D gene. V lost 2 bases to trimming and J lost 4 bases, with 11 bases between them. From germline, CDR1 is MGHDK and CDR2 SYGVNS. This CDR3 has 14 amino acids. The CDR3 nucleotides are TGTGCCAGCAGTGAACCGGGTTACCCCTATGGCTACACCTTC. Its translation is CASSEPGYPYGYTF.

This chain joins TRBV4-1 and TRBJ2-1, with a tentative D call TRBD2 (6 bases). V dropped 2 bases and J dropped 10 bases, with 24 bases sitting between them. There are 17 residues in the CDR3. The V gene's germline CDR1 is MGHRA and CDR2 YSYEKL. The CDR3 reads CASSQKAGTAGFGEQFF. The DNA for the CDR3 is TGCGCCAGCAGCCAAAAGGCCGGGACCGCGGGATTTGGGGAGCAGTTCTTC.

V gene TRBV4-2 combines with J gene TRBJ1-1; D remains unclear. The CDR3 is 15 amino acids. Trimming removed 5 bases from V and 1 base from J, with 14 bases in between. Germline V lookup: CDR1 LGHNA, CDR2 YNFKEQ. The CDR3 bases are TGTGCCAGCAGCGCCAGTTTTCAGGCGAACACTGAAGCTTTCTTT. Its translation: CASSASFQANTEAFF.

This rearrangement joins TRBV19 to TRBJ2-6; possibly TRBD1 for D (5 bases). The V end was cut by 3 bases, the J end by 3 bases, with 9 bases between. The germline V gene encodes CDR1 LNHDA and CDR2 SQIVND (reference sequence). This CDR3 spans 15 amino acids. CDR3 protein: CASSISGFGANVLTF. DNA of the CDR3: TGTGCCAGTAGTATCTCAGGGTTTGGGGCCAACGTCCTGACTTTC.

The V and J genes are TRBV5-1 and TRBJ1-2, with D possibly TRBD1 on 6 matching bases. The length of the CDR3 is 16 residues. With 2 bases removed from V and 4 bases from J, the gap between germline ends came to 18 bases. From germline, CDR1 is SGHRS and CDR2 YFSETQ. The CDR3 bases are TGCGCCAGCAGCTTAGGGGGGTTGTCCGGATCCTATGGCTACACCTTC. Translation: CASSLGGLSGSYGYTF. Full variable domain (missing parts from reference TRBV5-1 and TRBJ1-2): KAGVTQTPRYLIKTRGQQVTLSCSPISGHRSVSWYQQTPGQGLQFLFEYFSETQRNKGNFPGRFSGRQFSNSRSEMNVSTLELGDSALYLCASSLGGLSGSYGYTFGSGTRLTVV.

CDR3 nucleotide sequence: TGTGCCAGCAGTTTGGACCCGAGGAACGAGCAGTACTTC. It is translated as CASSLDPRNEQYF. The chain employs TRBV28 and TRBJ2-7, with D uncertain. The CDR3 has 13 residues. Germline V lookup: CDR1 MDHEN, CDR2 SYDVKM. V was clipped by 3 bases and J by 5 bases, with 11 bases between them.

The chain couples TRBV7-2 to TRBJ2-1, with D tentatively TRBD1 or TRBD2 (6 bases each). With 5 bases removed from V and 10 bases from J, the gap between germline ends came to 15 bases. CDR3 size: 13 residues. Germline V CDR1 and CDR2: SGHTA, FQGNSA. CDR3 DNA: TGTGCCAGCAGCCCAGGGGCGGGGCCGGAGCAGTTCTTC. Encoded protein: CASSPGAGPEQFF.

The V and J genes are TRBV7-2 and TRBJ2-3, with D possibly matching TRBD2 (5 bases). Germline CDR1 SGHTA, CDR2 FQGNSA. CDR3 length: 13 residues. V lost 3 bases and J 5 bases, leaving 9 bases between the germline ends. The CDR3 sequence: CASSFGIGDTQYF. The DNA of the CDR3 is TGTGCCAGCAGCTTCGGGATCGGAGATACGCAGTATTTT. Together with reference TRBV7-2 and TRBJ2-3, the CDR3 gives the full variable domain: GAGVSQSPSNKVTEKGKDVELRCDPISGHTALYWYRQSLGQGLEFLIYFQGNSAPDKSGLPSDRFSAERTGGSVSTLTIQRTQQEDSAVYLCASSFGIGDTQYFGPGTRLTVL.

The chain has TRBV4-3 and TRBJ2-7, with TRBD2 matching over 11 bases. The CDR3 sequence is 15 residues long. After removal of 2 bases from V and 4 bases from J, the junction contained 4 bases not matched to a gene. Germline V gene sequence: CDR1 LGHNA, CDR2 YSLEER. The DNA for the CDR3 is TGCGCCAGCAGCCAACTTAGCGGGAGGGATTACGAGCAGTACTTC. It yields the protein CASSQLSGRDYEQYF.

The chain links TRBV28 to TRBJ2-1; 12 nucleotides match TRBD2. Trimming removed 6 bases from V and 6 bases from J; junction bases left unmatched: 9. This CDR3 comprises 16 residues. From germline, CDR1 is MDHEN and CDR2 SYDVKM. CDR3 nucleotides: TGTGCCAGCAGCCCCCCCAGACTAGCGGGAGCCAATGAGCAGTTCTTC. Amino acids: CASSPPRLAGANEQFF.

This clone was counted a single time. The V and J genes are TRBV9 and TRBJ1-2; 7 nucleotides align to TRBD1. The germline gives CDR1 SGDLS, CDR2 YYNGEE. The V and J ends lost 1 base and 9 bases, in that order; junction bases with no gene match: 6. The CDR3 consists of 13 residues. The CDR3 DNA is TGTGCCAGCAGCGTATTGACAGGGTCAAGCTACACCTTC. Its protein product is CASSVLTGSSYTF.

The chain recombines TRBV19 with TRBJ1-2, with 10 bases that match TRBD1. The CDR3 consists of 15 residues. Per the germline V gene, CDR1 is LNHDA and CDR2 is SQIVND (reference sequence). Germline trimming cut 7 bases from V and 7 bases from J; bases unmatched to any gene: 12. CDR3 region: CASTPQDRGLSGYTF. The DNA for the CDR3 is TGTGCCAGTACCCCCCAAGACAGGGGGCTGTCTGGCTACACCTTC.

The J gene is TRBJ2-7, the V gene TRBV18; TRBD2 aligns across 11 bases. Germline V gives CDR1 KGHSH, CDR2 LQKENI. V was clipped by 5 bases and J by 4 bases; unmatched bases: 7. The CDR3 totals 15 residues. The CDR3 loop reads CASSGETSGSYEQYF. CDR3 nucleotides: TGTGCCAGCTCAGGGGAAACTAGCGGGAGTTACGAGCAGTACTTC. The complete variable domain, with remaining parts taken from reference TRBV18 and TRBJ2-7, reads NAGVMQNPRHLVRRRGQEARLRCSPMKGHSHVYWYRQLPEEGLKFMVYLQKENIIDESGMPKERFSAEFPKEGPSILRIQQVVRGDSAAYFCASSGETSGSYEQYFGPGTRLTVT.

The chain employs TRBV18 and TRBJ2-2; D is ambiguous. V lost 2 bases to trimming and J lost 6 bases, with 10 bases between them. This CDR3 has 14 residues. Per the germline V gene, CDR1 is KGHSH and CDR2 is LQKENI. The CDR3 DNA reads TGTGCCAGCTCACCATGGAATTCGGCCGGGGAGCTGTTTTTT. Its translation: CASSPWNSAGELFF.

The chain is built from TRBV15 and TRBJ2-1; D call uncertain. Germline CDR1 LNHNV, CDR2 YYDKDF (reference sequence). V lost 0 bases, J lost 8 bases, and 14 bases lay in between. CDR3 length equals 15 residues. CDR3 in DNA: TGTGCCACCAGCAGAGATGCCCAAGGTCGCGATGAGCAGTTCTTC. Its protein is CATSRDAQGRDEQFF.

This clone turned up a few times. The CDR3 DNA follows: TGTGCCAGCAGTGACCCTAGCGGGACCGCGGCCAATGAGCAGTTCTTC. It yields the protein CASSDPSGTAANEQFF. This chain uses TRBV28 with TRBJ2-1, with TRBD2 identical over 9 bases. V trimming: 5 bases; J trimming: 6 bases; junction bases outside the gene matches: 11. The germline V gene encodes CDR1 MDHEN and CDR2 SYDVKM. CDR3 length: 16 amino acids. The full variable domain, in which reference TRBV28 and TRBJ2-1 provide the parts outside the CDR3, is DVKVTQSSRYLVKRTGEKVFLECVQDMDHENMFWYRQDPGLGLRLIYFSYDVKMKEKGDIPEGYSVSREKKERFSLILESASTNQTSMYLCASSDPSGTAANEQFFGPGTRLTVL.

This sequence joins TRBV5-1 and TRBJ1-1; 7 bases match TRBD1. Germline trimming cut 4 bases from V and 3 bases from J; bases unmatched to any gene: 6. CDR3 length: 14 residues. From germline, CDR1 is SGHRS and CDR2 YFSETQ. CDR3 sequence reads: CASSLKGQYTEAFF. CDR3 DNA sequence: TGCGCCAGCAGCCTTAAGGGACAGTACACTGAAGCTTTCTTT.